This T cell receptor beta chain was sequenced in a study of T cells after yellow fever vaccination. CDR3 length: 13 amino acids. The V gene's germline CDR1 is DFQATT and CDR2 SNEGSKA (reference sequence). Germline trimming cut 2 bases from V and 5 bases from J; bases unmatched to any gene: 3. MiXCR, run by TCRdb on the 5' RACE reads, gives a single entry per CDR3 protein. The table shows roughly 500,000 distinct CDR3 sequences, with about a fifth occurring only once. This chain joins TRBV20-1 and TRBJ2-3; 8 bases align to TRBD1. The clonotype was recovered from a man younger than 40 who received the YFV17D yellow fever vaccine. The sample was PBMCs, taken 15 days after the yellow fever booster vaccination. CDR3 nucleotides: TGCAGTGCTAGAACAGGGGGTGAAGATACGCAGTATTTT. Translating it yields CSARTGGEDTQYF.